Listed below are T cell receptor beta chains from one sample, sequenced in a study of chemoradiotherapy in HPV16-positive cancers. The protocol was immunoSEQ multiplex PCR, while the TCRdb copy is restricted to in-frame clones and leaves out a portion. The sample gives 17,000 or so clones, approximately 91% of which show up once; roughly an eighth is in the top ten. The sample here was blood, taken from a patient who underwent chemoradiotherapy. The receptors shown here come from a human donor with HPV-associated anogenital cancer. CDR3s include the opening cysteine and the closing phenylalanine or tryptophan. Fields, in order: J gene, D gene, V gene, clone size, CDR3 protein, CDR3 DNA. The D gene is left open where the match is weak. The size field is filled for only some rows; it gives once, few, many or a size class.

>TRBJ2-3|.|TRBV2|.
CASSEPGQDTQYF
TGTGCCAGCAGTGAACCAGGGCAAGATACGCAGTATTTT
>TRBJ1-2|.|TRBV19|.
CASSMGGGHYGYTF
TGTGCCAGTAGTATGGGGGGCGGTCACTATGGCTACACCTTC
>TRBJ2-7|.|TRBV18|few
CASSPVGSSYEQYF
TGTGCCAGCTCACCAGTCGGGAGCTCCTACGAGCAGTACTTC
>TRBJ1-2|.|TRBV5-4|.
CASSLEGRQYYGYTF
TGTGCCAGCAGCTTGGAGGGCAGGCAGTACTATGGCTACACCTTC
>TRBJ2-2|TRBD1|TRBV7-6|.
CASSPGRQGIGELFF
TGTGCCAGCAGCCCGGGGAGACAGGGCATCGGGGAGCTGTTTTTT
>TRBJ2-2|.|TRBV7-2|.
CASSLEVKDRNTGELFF
TGTGCCAGCAGCTTAGAAGTAAAGGACAGGAACACCGGGGAGCTGTTTTTT
>TRBJ1-1|.|TRBV18|.
CASSPPGLLGTEAFF
TGTGCCAGCTCACCACCGGGGCTCTTGGGGACTGAAGCTTTCTTT
>TRBJ1-4|.|TRBV2|.
CASSRGALNEKLFF
TGTGCCAGCAGCCGCGGGGCCCTTAATGAAAAACTGTTTTTT
>TRBJ1-2|.|TRBV6-1|.
CASSFSDREPYGYTF
TGTGCCAGCAGTTTTTCGGACCGAGAACCCTATGGCTACACCTTC
>TRBJ2-2|.|TRBV5-1|once
CASSLNSGVNTGELFF
TGCGCCAGCAGCTTGAATAGCGGAGTAAACACCGGGGAGCTGTTTTTT
>TRBJ2-1|.|TRBV2|.
CASSDEVSYNEQFF
TGTGCCAGCAGTGATGAGGTTTCCTACAATGAGCAGTTCTTC
>TRBJ2-3|.|TRBV7-7|.
CASSLGLSDTQYF
TGTGCTAGCAGCTTAGGTTTGTCAGATACGCAGTATTTT
>TRBJ2-7|.|TRBV10-2|.
CASSEWGGAEQYF
TGCGCCAGCAGTGAGTGGGGGGGGGCAGAGCAGTACTTC
>TRBJ1-1|.|TRBV30|.
CAWKQGILVYENTEAFF
TGTGCCTGGAAGCAGGGGATCCTGGTTTACGAGAACACTGAAGCTTTCTTT
>TRBJ1-3|.|TRBV10-3|.
CAISEPGPGNTIYF
TGTGCCATCAGTGAGCCTGGTCCGGGAAACACCATATATTTT
>TRBJ2-6|TRBD1|TRBV5-4|.
CASSGQGAEMNSGANVLTF
TGTGCCAGCAGCGGACAGGGGGCGGAAATGAACTCTGGGGCCAACGTCCTGACTTTC
>TRBJ2-7|.|TRBV5-1|.
CASSLGFRGGEQYF
TGCGCCAGCAGCTTGGGGTTCCGGGGTGGGGAGCAGTACTTC
>TRBJ1-2|TRBD1|TRBV4-3|.
CASSHAGQGRYGYTF
TGCGCCAGCAGCCATGCCGGACAGGGGCGATATGGCTACACCTTC
>TRBJ2-4|.|TRBV27|.
CASRRDRIKNIQYF
TGTGCCAGCCGGAGGGACAGAATTAAAAACATTCAGTACTTC
>TRBJ1-5|TRBD1|TRBV19|.
CASSWRQGGEVGNQPQHF
TGTGCCAGTAGTTGGAGACAAGGGGGCGAGGTAGGCAATCAGCCCCAGCATTTT
>TRBJ1-2|.|TRBV15|.
CATSRGGLGSDGYTF
TGTGCCACCAGCAGAGGGGGTTTGGGGTCGGATGGCTACACCTTC
>TRBJ2-1|TRBD2|TRBV9|.
CASSVYGTNNEQFF
TGTGCCAGCAGCGTATACGGGACTAACAATGAGCAGTTCTTC
>TRBJ2-7|TRBD1|TRBV2|.
CASNEQGLTYEQYF
TGTGCCAGCAACGAACAGGGGCTCACCTACGAGCAGTACTTC
>TRBJ1-1|.|TRBV9|.
CASSVGGWAFF
TGTGCCAGCAGCGTAGGGGGGTGGGCTTTCTTT
>TRBJ2-1|TRBD2|TRBV9|.
CASSPTGLVGNEQFF
TGTGCCAGCAGCCCCACGGGACTAGTAGGTAATGAGCAGTTCTTC
>TRBJ1-2|.|TRBV10-2|.
CASSETGTNYGYTF
TGCGCCAGCAGTGAAACAGGGACGAACTATGGCTACACCTTC
>TRBJ2-3|.|TRBV7-9|.
CASSPAGSDTQYF
TGTGCCAGCAGCCCGGCGGGTTCGGATACGCAGTATTTT
>TRBJ2-7|.|TRBV6-1|.
CASSDGPTSYEQYF
TGTGCCAGCAGCGATGGACCTACCTCCTACGAGCAGTACTTC
>TRBJ1-5|TRBD1|TRBV6-6|.
CASSMGQGGGQPQHF
TGTGCCAGCAGTATGGGACAGGGTGGAGGTCAGCCCCAGCATTTT
>TRBJ1-2|.|TRBV6-5|.
CASSSPGAPNYGYTF
TGTGCCAGCAGTTCCCCGGGAGCTCCTAACTATGGCTACACCTTC
>TRBJ1-2|.|TRBV7-2|.
CASSLGLYGYTF
TGTGCCAGCAGCTTGGGATTATACGGCTACACCTTC
>TRBJ1-2|.|TRBV5-1|.
CASSLDNGNYGYTF
TGCGCCAGCAGCTTGGATAACGGAAACTATGGCTACACCTTC
>TRBJ1-4|.|TRBV2|.
CATSGGLGGNEKLFF
TGTGCCACCTCGGGTGGTCTCGGGGGTAATGAAAAACTGTTTTTT
>TRBJ2-7|.|TRBV19|.
CATGDSNYEQYF
TGTGCCACGGGGGACAGCAATTACGAGCAGTACTTC
>TRBJ2-1|TRBD2|TRBV9|.
CASSVGGASGVNEQFF
TGTGCCAGCAGCGTAGGAGGCGCTAGCGGGGTCAATGAGCAGTTCTTC
>TRBJ2-7|TRBD2|TRBV2|.
CASSGLATYEQYF
TGTGCCAGCAGCGGACTAGCCACCTACGAGCAGTACTTC
>TRBJ1-5|TRBD1|TRBV5-6|.
CASSLYGQVGNQPQHF
TGTGCCAGCAGCTTGTACGGACAGGTTGGCAATCAGCCCCAGCATTTT